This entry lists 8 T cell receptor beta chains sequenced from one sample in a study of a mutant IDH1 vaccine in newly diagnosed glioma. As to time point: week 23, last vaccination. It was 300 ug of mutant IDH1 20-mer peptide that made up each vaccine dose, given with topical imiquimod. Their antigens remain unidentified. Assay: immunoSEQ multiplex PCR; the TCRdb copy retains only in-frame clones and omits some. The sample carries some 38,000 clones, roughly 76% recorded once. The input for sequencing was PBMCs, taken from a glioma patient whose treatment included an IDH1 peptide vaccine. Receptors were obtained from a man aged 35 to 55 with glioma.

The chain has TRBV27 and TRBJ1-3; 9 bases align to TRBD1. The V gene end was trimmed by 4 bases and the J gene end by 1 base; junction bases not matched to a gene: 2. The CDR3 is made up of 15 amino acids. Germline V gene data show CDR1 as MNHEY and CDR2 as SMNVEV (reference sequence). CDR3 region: CASSSQGASGNTIYF. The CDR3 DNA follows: TGTGCCAGCAGTTCACAGGGGGCGTCTGGAAACACCATATATTTT.

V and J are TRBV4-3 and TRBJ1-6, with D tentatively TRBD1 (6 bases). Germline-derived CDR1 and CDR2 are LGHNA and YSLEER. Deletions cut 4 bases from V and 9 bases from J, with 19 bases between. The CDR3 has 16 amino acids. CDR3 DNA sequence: TGCGCCAGCAGCCTCGCCGCAGGGGTGGTTATTTCACCCCTCCACTTT. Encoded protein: CASSLAAGVVISPLHF.

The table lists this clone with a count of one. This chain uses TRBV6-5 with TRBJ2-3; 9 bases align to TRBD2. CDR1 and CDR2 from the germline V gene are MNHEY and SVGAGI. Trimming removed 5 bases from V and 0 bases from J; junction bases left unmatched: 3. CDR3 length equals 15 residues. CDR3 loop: CASSKTSGSTDTQYF. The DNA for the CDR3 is TGTGCCAGCAGTAAGACTAGCGGAAGCACAGATACGCAGTATTTT.

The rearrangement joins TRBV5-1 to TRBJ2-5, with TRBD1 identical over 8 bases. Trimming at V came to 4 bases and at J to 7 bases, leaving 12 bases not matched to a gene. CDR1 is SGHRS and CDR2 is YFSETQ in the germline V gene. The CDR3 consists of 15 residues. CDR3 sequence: CASSPGQGGSATQYF. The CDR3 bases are TGCGCCAGCAGCCCCGGACAGGGTGGTTCTGCGACCCAGTACTTC.

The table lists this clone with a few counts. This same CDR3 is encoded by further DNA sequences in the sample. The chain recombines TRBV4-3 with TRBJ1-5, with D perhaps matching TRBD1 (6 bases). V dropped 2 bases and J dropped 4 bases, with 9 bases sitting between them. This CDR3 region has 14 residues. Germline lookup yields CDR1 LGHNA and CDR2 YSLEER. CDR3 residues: CASSQTGWNQPQHF. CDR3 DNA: TGCGCCAGCAGCCAAACAGGGTGGAATCAGCCCCAGCATTTT.

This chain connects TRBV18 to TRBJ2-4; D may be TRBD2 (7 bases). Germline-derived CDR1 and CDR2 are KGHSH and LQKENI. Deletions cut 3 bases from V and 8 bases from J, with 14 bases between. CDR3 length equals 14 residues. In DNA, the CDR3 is TGTGCCAGCTCACCGTGGGGGGGGCAAGACATTCAGTACTTC. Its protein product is CASSPWGGQDIQYF.

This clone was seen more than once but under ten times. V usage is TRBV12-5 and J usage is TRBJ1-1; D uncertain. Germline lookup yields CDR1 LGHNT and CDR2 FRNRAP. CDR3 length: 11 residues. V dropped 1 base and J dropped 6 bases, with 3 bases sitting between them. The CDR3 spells CASGLGAEAFF. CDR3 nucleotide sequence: TGTGCTAGTGGTTTGGGAGCTGAAGCTTTCTTT.

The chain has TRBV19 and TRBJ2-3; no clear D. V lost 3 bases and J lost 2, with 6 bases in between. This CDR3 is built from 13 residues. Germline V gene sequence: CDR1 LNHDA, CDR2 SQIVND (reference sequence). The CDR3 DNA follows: TGTGCCAGTAGTATCGGCGCCACAGATACGCAGTATTTT. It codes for CASSIGATDTQYF.